This TCR beta chain was captured by sequencing in a study of shared T cell receptors in the human thymus. The assay was immunoSEQ multiplex PCR, and TCRdb's table has in-frame clones only and misses some. Here the sample spans 720,000 or so clones, 70% to 90% being singletons. The data were also submitted as part of a second study, on human thymus T cells. From that second work: Serving as donors were healthy Finnish infants, each of whom was having open corrective surgery for congenital heart defects. Obtained as resections during corrective heart surgery, the thymus tissue was then studied. V and J genes seemed to be used with bias in thymic and blood repertoires.

This TCR was recovered from a girl less than two years old with a congenital heart defect. Input material: thymocytes.

The DNA for the CDR3 is TGCGCCAGCAGCCCCCGGGACAGGTTGGATGGCTACACCTTC. Translating it yields CASSPRDRLDGYTF. The chain employs TRBV5-1 and TRBJ1-2; 8 nucleotides agree with TRBD1. This CDR3 comprises 14 residues. CDR1 is SGHRS, CDR2 YFSETQ, per germline. The J segment lost 6 bases and the V segment lost 4 bases, leaving 8 bases of the junction unmatched. The variable domain in full, with the rest retrieved from reference TRBV5-1 and TRBJ1-2, is KAGVTQTPRYLIKTRGQQVTLSCSPISGHRSVSWYQQTPGQGLQFLFEYFSETQRNKGNFPGRFSGRQFSNSRSEMNVSTLELGDSALYLCASSPRDRLDGYTFGSGTRLTVV.